This paragraph reports one T cell receptor (beta chain). This entry is derived from a study of blood T cell repertoires in COVID-19. Overall study: T cells, B-cell-depleted T cells, or PBMCs supplied cDNA or gDNA.

From germline, CDR1 is MNHEY and CDR2 SVGAGI. With 6 bases removed from V and 9 bases from J, the gap between germline ends came to 15 bases. This CDR3 has 13 amino acids. Some clones are missing from TCRdb's copy, which holds only in-frame ones; the method was immunoSEQ multiplex PCR. The profile shows approximately 250,000 clones, 86% of them singletons. The material sequenced was peripheral blood. This chain connects TRBV6-5 to TRBJ1-5, with D possibly matching TRBD1 (6 bases). The receptor was isolated from a middle-aged man with active or convalescent COVID-19. The CDR3 region has the DNA TGTGCCAGCAGGACAACAGGGTTGGGGCCCCAGCATTTT. This gives the protein CASRTTGLGPQHF.